This TCR beta chain stems from a study of shared clonotypes between healthy human individuals. Naive-designated CD8 cells lacked CD45RO, were positively enriched for CCR7, and omitted terminally differentiated effector memory CD45RA+ cells. Every donor, a Caucasian adult, lived in Nashville, Tennessee. CDR1 and CDR2 (germline): GTSNPN, SVGIG (reference sequence). There are 14 residues in the CDR3. The V end was cut by 2 bases, the J end by 6 bases, with 14 bases between. The table came from immunoSEQ multiplex PCR; TCRdb's copy has only in-frame clones and leaves some out. The data contain roughly 2.1 million clones, about 93% of them singletons.

The TCR was taken from a man between 18 and 29 years old in good health. Some clones in this sample may be carry-over from other donors' samples. The rearrangement joins TRBV30 to TRBJ1-5, with D unresolved. The sequenced material came from naive CD8+ T cells from PBMCs. For the CDR3, the DNA is TGTGCCTGGAGTCTCCCCTATAAGGGTCAGCCCCAGCATTTT. Its protein is CAWSLPYKGQPQHF.